This is a list of T cell receptor beta chains from one sample in a study of T cell repertoires in cytomegalovirus infection. One entry per CDR3 protein, called by TCRdb with MiXCR from the reads. The sample has about 330,000 distinct CDR3 sequences; roughly 34% are singletons. What these receptors recognize is not known. Sequencing was performed on cultured PBMCs, taken from culture after CMV antigen stimulation. All receptors derive from a human donor in good health (CMV status not recorded). Some clones in this sample may be carry-over from other donors' samples. Both conserved end residues are part of each CDR3. D genes are given only for firm matches. Some rows have no size entry. The others give once, few or many, or a class for an expanded clone.

>TRBV7-3|TRBJ1-1|.|.
CASSLLGTKEGTEAFF
TGTGCCAGCAGCTTACTCGGGACCAAAGAGGGCACTGAAGCTTTCTTT
>TRBV7-6|TRBJ2-5|TRBD2|.
CASTLLSSGQETQYF
TGTGCCAGCACCTTACTGTCTAGCGGGCAAGAGACCCAGTACTTC
>TRBV6-2/TRBV6-3|TRBJ2-6|.|.
CASRNPGTGANVLTF
TGTGCCAGCAGAAATCCAGGGACTGGGGCCAACGTCCTGACTTTC
>TRBV11-2|TRBJ1-4|.|few
CASSLSPTGRTNEKLFF
TGTGCCAGCAGCTTAAGTCCTACAGGGAGAACTAATGAAAAACTGTTTTTT
>TRBV7-2|TRBJ1-6|.|few
CASSRQTSQPHF
TGTGCCAGTTCCCGACAGACTTCACAGCCCCACTTT
>TRBV11-2|TRBJ2-1|.|.
CASSRGFRRVSISSYNEQFF
TGTGCCAGCAGCCGGGGTTTTAGGCGGGTTTCAATTAGCTCCTACAATGAGCAGTTCTTC
>TRBV4-3|TRBJ2-5|.|many
CASSQDLGRGETQYF
TGCGCCAGCAGCCAAGATCTGGGCAGGGGCGAGACCCAGTACTTC
>TRBV6-2/TRBV6-3|TRBJ2-1|TRBD2|few
CASLLAAAYNEQFF
TGTGCCAGCCTCCTAGCGGCGGCCTACAATGAGCAGTTCTTC
>TRBV6-6|TRBJ2-5|.|few
CASSYGTGSHQETQYF
TGTGCCAGCAGTTACGGGACGGGATCCCATCAAGAGACCCAGTACTTC
>TRBV7-8|TRBJ2-3|TRBD2|many
CASRYSGSLSDTQYF
TGTGCCAGCCGCTATAGCGGGAGCTTGTCAGATACGCAGTATTTT
>TRBV20-1|TRBJ1-1|.|.
CSASPGTPNTEAFF
TGCAGTGCTTCCCCCGGGACACCCAACACTGAAGCTTTCTTT
>TRBV19|TRBJ2-3|TRBD1|few
CASSARGQGVASTDTQYF
TGTGCCAGTAGTGCTCGGGGACAGGGGGTCGCTAGCACAGATACGCAGTATTTT
>TRBV20-1|TRBJ2-5|.|few
CSARDVGTTKETQYF
TGCAGTGCTAGAGATGTCGGGACAACAAAAGAGACCCAGTACTTC
>TRBV10-3|TRBJ2-3|TRBD1|.
CAIGTGAISQYF
TGTGCCATCGGCACAGGGGCGATTTCGCAGTATTTT
>TRBV7-9|TRBJ1-2|TRBD1|many
CASSRDRVGGYTF
TGTGCCAGCAGCCGGGACAGGGTTGGAGGCTACACCTTC
>TRBV4-3|TRBJ1-2|TRBD1|few
CASSHLTGGDGYTF
TGCGCCAGCAGCCACTTAACAGGGGGCGATGGCTACACCTTC
>TRBV7-2|TRBJ2-5|.|many
CASSWDAQETQYF
TGTGCCAGCAGCTGGGACGCGCAAGAGACCCAGTACTTC
>TRBV2|TRBJ2-1|.|few
CASSEGPWKGNEQFF
TGTGCCAGCAGTGAAGGCCCCTGGAAGGGGAATGAGCAGTTCTTC
>TRBV12-3/TRBV12-4|TRBJ1-1|.|few
CASSLFGQRAFF
TGTGCCAGCAGTTTATTCGGTCAAAGAGCTTTCTTT
>TRBV5-1|TRBJ2-1|TRBD1|few
CASSAWTGTQAYNEQFF
TGCGCCAGCAGCGCGTGGACAGGCACACAAGCCTACAATGAGCAGTTCTTC
>TRBV20-1|TRBJ2-2|TRBD1|.
CSAQLQGTGELFF
TGCAGTGCCCAATTACAGGGGACCGGGGAGCTGTTTTTT
>TRBV25-1|TRBJ2-2|TRBD1|.
CASSRQGAHTGELFF
TGTGCCAGCAGTAGACAGGGGGCTCACACCGGGGAGCTGTTTTTT
>TRBV7-2|TRBJ1-1|TRBD1|many
CASSLQGGRITEAFF
TGTGCCAGCAGCTTACAGGGGGGTCGTATCACTGAAGCTTTCTTT
>TRBV19|TRBJ1-1|.|.
CAIEDGFSEAFF
TGTGCCATCGAGGACGGGTTCTCTGAAGCTTTCTTT
>TRBV10-3|TRBJ2-1|TRBD2|once
CAISESFSGVSSYNEQFF
TGTGCCATCAGTGAGTCGTTTAGCGGGGTTAGCTCCTACAATGAGCAGTTCTTC
>TRBV7-9|TRBJ2-5|TRBD2|few
CASSLVAPGGQETQYF
TGTGCCAGCAGCTTAGTGGCTCCGGGAGGGCAAGAGACCCAGTACTTC